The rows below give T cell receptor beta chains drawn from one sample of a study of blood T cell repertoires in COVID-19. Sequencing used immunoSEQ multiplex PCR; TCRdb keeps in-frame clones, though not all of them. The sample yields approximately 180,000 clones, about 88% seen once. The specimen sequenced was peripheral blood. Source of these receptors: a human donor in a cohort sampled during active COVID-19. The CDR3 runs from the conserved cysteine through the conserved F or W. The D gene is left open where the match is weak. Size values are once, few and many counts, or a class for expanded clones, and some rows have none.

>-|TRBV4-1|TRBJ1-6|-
CASSQDPPGNNSPLHF
TGCGCCAGCAGCCAAGATCCGCCAGGGAACAATTCACCCCTCCACTTT
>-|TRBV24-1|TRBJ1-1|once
CATNGRFDTEAFF
TGTGCCACCAACGGGAGGTTCGACACTGAAGCTTTCTTT
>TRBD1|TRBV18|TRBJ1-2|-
CASSLNRDRISYGYTF
TGTGCCAGCTCTCTCAACCGGGACAGGATTTCCTATGGCTACACCTTC
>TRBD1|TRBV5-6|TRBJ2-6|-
CASSVVGDRGLSGANVLTF
TGTGCCAGCAGCGTAGTTGGGGACAGGGGCCTCTCTGGGGCCAACGTCCTGACTTTC
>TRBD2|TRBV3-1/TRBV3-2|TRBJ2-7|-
CASSQVPSGPYEQYF
TGTGCCAGCAGCCAAGTCCCTAGCGGGCCCTACGAGCAGTACTTC
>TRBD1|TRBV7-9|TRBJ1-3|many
CASSWGQGSGNTIYF
TGTGCCAGCAGCTGGGGACAGGGGAGCGGAAACACCATATATTTT
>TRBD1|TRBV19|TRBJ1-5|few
CASSIVRQGGGQPQHF
TGTGCCAGTAGTATAGTGAGACAGGGCGGCGGTCAGCCCCAGCATTTT
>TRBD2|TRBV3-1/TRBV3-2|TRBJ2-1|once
CASSQGGLAGGPYNEQFF
TGTGCCAGCAGCCAAGGGGGACTAGCGGGGGGTCCCTACAATGAGCAGTTCTTC
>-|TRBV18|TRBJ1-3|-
CASSPESGNGNTIYF
TGTGCCAGCTCACCAGAGTCAGGGAATGGAAACACCATATATTTT
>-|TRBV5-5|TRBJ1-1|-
CASSSIQNTEAFF
TGTGCCAGCAGCTCGATACAGAACACTGAAGCTTTCTTT
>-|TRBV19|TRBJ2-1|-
CASKRGKYNEQFF
TGTGCCAGTAAGAGAGGGAAATACAATGAGCAGTTCTTC
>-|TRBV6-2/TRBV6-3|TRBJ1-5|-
CASSIRGFNQPQHF
TGTGCCAGCAGTATCAGGGGTTTCAATCAGCCCCAGCATTTT
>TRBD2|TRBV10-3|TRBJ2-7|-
CAISGVIAGSYEQYF
TGTGCCATCAGTGGGGTAATAGCGGGATCTTACGAGCAGTACTTC
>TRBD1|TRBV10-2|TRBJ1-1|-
CASIPLAGQENTEAFF
TGCGCCAGCATTCCCCTCGCAGGACAGGAGAACACTGAAGCTTTCTTT
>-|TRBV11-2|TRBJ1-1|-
CASSAIQMNTEAFF
TGTGCCAGCAGCGCCATACAAATGAACACTGAAGCTTTCTTT
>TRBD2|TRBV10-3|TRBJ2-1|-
CAITLNGGLAGGSAYNEQFF
TGTGCCATCACCCTCAACGGCGGACTAGCGGGGGGTAGTGCCTACAATGAGCAGTTCTTC
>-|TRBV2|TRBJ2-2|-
CATSNTGELFF
TGTGCCACCTCGAACACCGGGGAGCTGTTTTTT
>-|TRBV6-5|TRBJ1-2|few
CASSYREDGYTF
TGTGCCAGCAGTTACCGCGAGGATGGCTACACCTTC
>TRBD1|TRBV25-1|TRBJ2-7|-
CASSDGTGGPYEQYF
TGTGCCAGCAGTGACGGGACAGGGGGACCCTACGAGCAGTACTTC